This T cell receptor (beta chain) was identified during a study of early T cells in non-severe SARS-CoV-2 infection. This clonotype was seen many times. Each CDR3 protein is one row after TCRdb ran MiXCR on the 5' RACE reads. The sample yields under 35,000 distinct CDR3 sequences, more than 6% seen once. The sequenced sample was whole blood. This receptor was identified in an adult who was a healthcare worker with PCR-confirmed SARS-CoV-2 infection or an uninfected control (not recorded which).

The CDR3 DNA is TGTGCCAGCAGCCAGCCGAGCGGGACCGTATCCGGCACAGATACGCAGTATTTT. Its protein is CASSQPSGTVSGTDTQYF. The V and J genes are TRBV14 and TRBJ2-3, with 7 bases fitting TRBD2. Germline V lookup: CDR1 SGHDN, CDR2 FVKESK. Unmatched junction bases numbered 13, after V lost 3 bases and J lost 1 base. The CDR3 is 18 amino acids.